This passage covers 10 T cell receptor beta chains from one sample sequenced in a study of cytomegalovirus exposure and HLA in healthy donors. PCR involved 60 Vbeta and 13 Jbeta primers. Using immunoSEQ multiplex PCR, the repertoire was profiled, and TCRdb retains in-frame clones only, with some absent. The table records about 140,000 clones, approximately 80% of them present only once. Sequencing used PBMCs. These receptors all stem from a woman aged 45 to 65 in good health and CMV-seropositive.

This chain joins TRBV2 and TRBJ1-5; D unresolved. Germline V gene lookup returns CDR1 SNHLY and CDR2 FYNNEI. The CDR3 is 15 amino acids. V gave up 5 bases and J gave up 6 bases, with 17 bases separating them. CDR3 sequence: CASSLWQYSGQPQHF. DNA for the CDR3: TGTGCCAGCAGTCTTTGGCAGTACTCGGGTCAGCCCCAGCATTTT.

The V and J genes are TRBV6-5 and TRBJ1-2, with 9 bases aligning to TRBD1. Germline CDR1 reads MNHEY; CDR2 reads SVGAGI. The CDR3 sequence is 14 residues long. Trimming took 4 bases from V and 7 from J; bases not matched to a gene: 7. CDR3 in DNA: TGTGCCAGCAGTTCAACAGGGGGCGCGGGTGGCTACACCTTC. As protein: CASSSTGGAGGYTF.

The CDR3 sequence: CASSELGSEQYF. DNA for the CDR3: TGTGCCAGCAGTGAACTCGGGTCCGAGCAGTACTTC. V is TRBV6-1 and J is TRBJ2-7; no clear D. V dropped 2 bases and J dropped 6 bases, with 8 bases sitting between them. This CDR3 is 12 amino acids long. Germline CDR1 reads MNHNS; CDR2 reads SASEGT.

This chain links TRBV30 with TRBJ2-2, with TRBD1 matching over 10 bases. Unmatched junction bases numbered 10, after V lost 2 bases and J lost 4 bases. This CDR3 is 17 amino acids long. Per the germline V gene, CDR1 is GTSNPN and CDR2 is SVGIG (reference sequence). In DNA form, the CDR3 reads TGTGCCTGGAGTCCATTTGGGACAGGGGTCGGCACCGGGGAGCTGTTTTTT. It is translated as CAWSPFGTGVGTGELFF.

The rearrangement uses TRBV6-5 and TRBJ1-2; D is undetermined. Germline V CDR1 and CDR2: MNHEY, SVGAGI. V lost 0 bases to trimming and J lost 2 bases, with 10 bases between them. The CDR3 extends over 15 amino acids. The CDR3 sequence is CASSYSEGGNYGYTF. The CDR3 DNA is TGTGCCAGCAGTTACTCGGAGGGAGGGAACTATGGCTACACCTTC.

In nucleotides, the CDR3 is TGCAGCGTGGACAGACAGGGAGGAACCTACAATGAGCAGTTCTTC. Protein product: CSVDRQGGTYNEQFF. The chain has TRBV29-1 and TRBJ2-1; a possible D gene is TRBD1 (7 bases). With 6 bases removed from V and 2 bases from J, the gap between germline ends came to 17 bases. The germline gives CDR1 SQVTM, CDR2 ANQGSEA. This CDR3 comprises 15 residues.

The chain combines TRBV5-1 with TRBJ2-4, with TRBD1 identical over 9 bases. CDR1 is SGHRS and CDR2 is YFSETQ in the germline V gene. Germline trimming cut 1 base from V and 5 bases from J; bases unmatched to any gene: 1. CDR3 size: 14 residues. The CDR3 DNA reads as TGCGCCAGCAGCTTGTACAGGGGGCAAAACATTCAGTACTTC. This gives the protein CASSLYRGQNIQYF.

The V and J genes are TRBV7-2 and TRBJ2-7; D is perhaps TRBD1 (6 bases). This CDR3 region has 13 residues. From germline, CDR1 is SGHTA and CDR2 FQGNSA. Trimming pared 5 bases from V and 6 bases from J, leaving 14 bases between. CDR3 DNA: TGTGCCAGCAGCAACATACAGGGAAGCGAGCAGTACTTC. This gives the protein CASSNIQGSEQYF.

The gene calls are TRBV15 and TRBJ2-7; D gene uncertain. V lost 1 base to trimming and J lost 4 bases, with 8 bases between them. The CDR3 runs 13 residues. Germline-derived CDR1 and CDR2 are LNHNV and YYDKDF (reference sequence). The CDR3 DNA is TGTGCCACCAGCAGAGGACACCAATACGAGCAGTACTTC. This codes for CATSRGHQYEQYF. The whole variable domain, remainder taken from reference TRBV15 and TRBJ2-7, is DAMVIQNPRYQVTQFGKPVTLSCSQTLNHNVMYWYQQKSSQAPKLLFHYYDKDFNNEADTPDNFQSRRPNTSFCFLDIRSPGLGDTAMYLCATSRGHQYEQYFGPGTRLTVT.

V is TRBV19 and J is TRBJ2-1; D remains ambiguous. Germline V CDR1 and CDR2: LNHDA, SQIVND (reference sequence). The CDR3 consists of 15 residues. Trimming pared 5 bases from V and 0 bases from J, leaving 11 bases between. The CDR3 protein is CASSLDWSSYNEQFF. The CDR3 DNA follows: TGTGCCAGTAGTCTCGACTGGAGCTCCTACAATGAGCAGTTCTTC.